Below are 22 T cell receptor beta chains sequenced from a single sample in a study of long-term antiretroviral therapy in people with HIV. The assay used was immunoSEQ (version v3.0), run at survey level. Sequenced by immunoSEQ multiplex PCR; TCRdb stores in-frame clones only, minus some. The top ten hold approximately 7% of the sample, which has roughly 30,000 clones, 80% seen once. The sequencing used unsorted PBMCs, collected 0.3 years after starting antiretroviral therapy. The receptors derive from a man aged 40-49 years with HIV.

The rearrangement links TRBV5-1 to TRBJ2-5; D gene uncertain. The germline V gene encodes CDR1 SGHRS and CDR2 YFSETQ. This CDR3 is 13 amino acids long. The germline V and J ends were trimmed by 1 base and 5 bases, with 9 bases remaining between them. CDR3 residues: CASSLIGYETQYF. The CDR3 nucleotides read TGCGCCAGCAGCTTGATCGGTTATGAGACCCAGTACTTC.

This chain uses TRBV5-1 with TRBJ1-3; D remains ambiguous. CDR1 and CDR2 from the germline V gene are SGHRS and YFSETQ. Trimming took 3 bases from V and 1 from J, leaving 11 bases between them. The CDR3 contains 15 residues. The CDR3 reads CASSSFGESGNTIYF. Written as DNA, the CDR3 is TGCGCCAGCAGCTCTTTTGGTGAATCTGGAAACACCATATATTTT.

This clone was seen a single time. CDR3 sequence (DNA): TGCGCCAGCAGCCGAACCGGGACAGACACAGATACGCAGTATTTT. Translated, it gives CASSRTGTDTDTQYF. This chain links TRBV4-1 with TRBJ2-3; TRBD1 matches at 7 bases. The germline CDR1 and CDR2 sequences are MGHRA and YSYEKL. CDR3 size: 15 residues. Trimming cost V 4 bases and J 2 bases; bases outside gene matches: 6.

The chain carries TRBV11-2 and TRBJ2-2; D ambiguous. This CDR3 has 11 amino acids. The V gene lost 1 base and the J gene lost 6 bases, with 0 bases spanning the gap. Germline CDR1 SGHAT, CDR2 FQNNGV. The CDR3 here is CASSLAGELFF. CDR3 bases: TGTGCCAGCAGCTTAGCCGGGGAGCTGTTTTTT.

The sample holds one count of this clone. The gene calls are TRBV7-3 and TRBJ2-2; D call uncertain. Trimming shortened V by 6 bases and J by 8 bases, and 7 bases separated the two germline ends. The CDR3 totals 11 residues. The germline gives CDR1 SGHTA, CDR2 FQGTGA. For the CDR3, the DNA is TGTGCCAGCAGTTATGGGGGGGAGCTGTTTTTT. It specifies CASSYGGELFF.

The chain is built from TRBV30 and TRBJ2-7; a weak D match, TRBD1 (5 bases). Germline CDR1 reads GTSNPN; CDR2 reads SVGIG (reference sequence). Trimming took 1 base from V and 4 from J, leaving 11 bases between them. This CDR3 is 13 amino acids long. CDR3 in DNA: TGTGCCTGGAGTGAAATGGGGCTATACGAGCAGTACTTC. It yields the protein CAWSEMGLYEQYF.

This chain uses TRBV27 with TRBJ1-5, with D maybe TRBD1 (6 bases). Germline assignment: CDR1 MNHEY and CDR2 SMNVEV (reference sequence). This CDR3 is built from 17 residues. Deletions cut 4 bases from V and 2 bases from J, with 18 bases between. The CDR3 region has the DNA TGTGCCAGCAGTTGGGGGGGCCGCAGGGGAGGCAATCAGCCCCAGCATTTT. Translated: CASSWGGRRGGNQPQHF.

Comment on this clone: The junction shows a germline mismatch at one end, possibly a read error. The J gene is TRBJ2-1, the V gene TRBV7-7; TRBD2 is a possible D gene (6 bases). The CDR3 length is 15 residues. CDR1 SSHAT and CDR2 FNYEAQ come from the germline V gene (reference sequence). The DNA of the CDR3 is TGTGCTAGCAGCTTAGCGGACCTTGGTTTGAATGAGCAGTTCTTC. Encoded protein: CASSLADLGLNEQFF.

The chain joins TRBV9 to TRBJ2-3, with TRBD2 matching over 8 bases. Germline CDR1 reads SGDLS; CDR2 reads YYNGEE. With 1 base clipped from V and 1 base from J, the junction kept 5 bases outside the gene matches. The CDR3 covers 16 residues. CDR3 DNA: TGTGCCAGCAGCGTATACGGGGGGGACCGCACAGATACGCAGTATTTT. It codes for CASSVYGGDRTDTQYF.

J is TRBJ2-4 and V is TRBV7-2; weak D call: TRBD2 (7 bases). V lost 2 bases, J lost 1 base, and 21 bases lay in between. CDR1 is SGHTA and CDR2 is FQGNSA in the germline V gene. The CDR3 loop spans 19 amino acids. DNA for the CDR3: TGTGCCAGCAGCTTAAGGGCGACGGCGGGGGCAGGTGCCAAAAACATTCAGTACTTC. Protein: CASSLRATAGAGAKNIQYF.

This chain joins TRBV18 and TRBJ2-7; 7 nucleotides line up with TRBD1. The CDR3 runs to 16 residues. The germline CDR1 and CDR2 sequences are KGHSH and LQKENI. V dropped 2 bases and J dropped 0; count of bases not matched to a gene: 7. This CDR3 is CASSPLEQGLSYEQYF. The CDR3 bases are TGTGCCAGCTCACCATTAGAACAGGGGCTCTCCTACGAGCAGTACTTC.

The chain carries TRBV29-1 and TRBJ1-1, with D maybe TRBD1 (6 bases). V dropped 7 bases and J dropped 5 bases, with 17 bases sitting between them. CDR1 and CDR2 from the germline V gene are SQVTM and ANQGSEA. CDR3 size: 13 residues. The CDR3 nucleotides read TGCAGCGCGGGCGGACAGCGAAGGACTGAAGCTTTCTTT. It is translated as CSAGGQRRTEAFF.

The chain has TRBV18 and TRBJ1-6, with TRBD1 as a possible D gene (6 bases). Germline V CDR1 and CDR2: KGHSH, LQKENI. The CDR3 spans 14 residues. V was trimmed by 1 base and J by 14 bases, leaving 15 bases between them. CDR3 amino acids: CASSPLRGDQALHF. In nucleotides, the CDR3 is TGTGCCAGCTCACCACTCAGGGGCGATCAGGCCCTCCACTTT.

The chain is built from TRBV6-5 and TRBJ2-7, with D unclear. Germline values: CDR1 MNHEY, CDR2 SVGAGI. V was shortened by 4 bases and J by 2 bases, with 12 bases between the two germline ends. CDR3 length equals 14 residues. The CDR3 coding sequence is TGTGCCAGCAGTTCCCTCGGAGAAGCCTACGAGCAGTACTTC. This gives the protein CASSSLGEAYEQYF.

V gene TRBV5-1 combines with J gene TRBJ1-2; D may be TRBD1 (5 bases). The CDR3 sequence is 15 residues long. The germline CDR1 and CDR2 sequences are SGHRS and YFSETQ. V was pared by 0 bases and J by 5 bases, with 14 bases between. CDR3: CASSLGQGQGYGYTF. The CDR3 region has the DNA TGCGCCAGCAGCTTGGGGCAGGGCCAAGGATATGGCTACACCTTC.

Only a few counts were recorded for this clone. The rearrangement joins TRBV4-3 to TRBJ2-2; tentative D call: TRBD2 (6 bases). The CDR3 spans 16 residues. Germline V lookup: CDR1 LGHNA, CDR2 YSLEER. V shed 4 bases and J shed 0 bases, with 12 bases lying between them. CDR3 DNA sequence: TGCGCCAGCAGCCCCTGGGGGGAAGCGAACACCGGGGAGCTGTTTTTT. Amino acid sequence: CASSPWGEANTGELFF.

This chain connects TRBV10-3 to TRBJ1-1, with 12 bases that match TRBD1. The J segment lost 4 bases and the V segment lost 6 bases, leaving 12 bases of the junction unmatched. Per the germline V gene, CDR1 is ENHRY and CDR2 is SYGVKD. This CDR3 comprises 17 residues. This CDR3 is CAISKPGQGASVTEAFF. DNA for the CDR3: TGTGCCATCAGCAAGCCGGGACAGGGGGCGAGCGTCACTGAAGCTTTCTTT.

The CDR3 sequence: CATSRGLGGQGGPLHF. The CDR3 DNA sequence: TGTGCCACCAGCAGGGGCCTTGGTGGGCAGGGGGGACCCCTCCACTTT. This chain links TRBV15 with TRBJ1-6, with 7 bases identical to TRBD1. The CDR3 is 16 amino acids. After removal of 3 bases from V and 12 bases from J, the junction contained 14 bases not matched to a gene. Per the germline V gene, CDR1 is LNHNV and CDR2 is YYDKDF (reference sequence).

This clone was seen once. This chain connects TRBV10-1 to TRBJ2-3, with D maybe TRBD2 (6 bases). With 7 bases removed from V and 1 base from J, the gap between germline ends came to 12 bases. CDR1 is WNHNN and CDR2 is SYGVQD in the germline V gene (reference sequence). CDR3 length: 14 residues. The chain's CDR3 is CASKPGGGTDTQYF. In DNA form, the CDR3 reads TGCGCCAGCAAACCCGGAGGGGGCACAGATACGCAGTATTTT.

This sequence joins TRBV6-6 and TRBJ1-2, with D unresolved. V gave up 7 bases and J gave up 4 bases, with 16 bases separating them. This CDR3 contains 14 residues. Germline V lookup: CDR1 MNHNY, CDR2 SVGAGI (reference sequence). This CDR3 is CASTISGRIYGYTF. The CDR3 DNA reads TGTGCCAGCACTATTTCTGGCAGGATCTATGGCTACACCTTC.

V gene TRBV10-1 combines with J gene TRBJ2-7; D is perhaps TRBD1 or TRBD2 (5 bases each). Germline CDR1 reads WNHNN; CDR2 reads SYGVQD (reference sequence). The germline V and J ends were trimmed by 0 bases and 4 bases, with 10 bases remaining between them. This CDR3 is 14 amino acids long. The CDR3 nucleotides are TGCGCCAGCAGTGAGTCGGCAGGGAGATACGAGCAGTACTTC. Protein: CASSESAGRYEQYF.

The chain employs TRBV29-1 and TRBJ2-5; a weak D match, TRBD2 (6 bases). The length of the CDR3 is 12 residues. Per the germline V gene, CDR1 is SQVTM and CDR2 is ANQGSEA. Trimming cost V 4 bases and J 2 bases, with 8 bases left between them. CDR3 nucleotide sequence: TGCAGCGTTGTGGGACTTCAAGAGACCCAGTACTTC. It codes for CSVVGLQETQYF.